The 14 T cell receptor beta chains below all came from one sample that was sequenced in a study of T cells after yellow fever vaccination. Using its own MiXCR run on the 5' RACE reads, TCRdb lists one record per CDR3 protein. The sample yields roughly 120,000 distinct CDR3 sequences, 6% to 8% seen once. This specimen consisted of CD4+ T cells sorted from PBMCs, obtained approximately 11 days after the first yellow fever vaccination. These receptors were collected from a man younger than 35 who received the YFV17D yellow fever vaccine.

The chain has TRBV27 and TRBJ2-7; D is perhaps TRBD1 (6 bases). There are 14 residues in the CDR3. Trimming pared 3 bases from V and 6 bases from J, leaving 15 bases between. CDR1 MNHEY and CDR2 SMNVEV come from the germline V gene (reference sequence). Here the CDR3 DNA reads TGTGCCAGCAGTTTCAGAGACAGGCCCTTCGAGCAGTACTTC. Translating gives CASSFRDRPFEQYF.

Ten or more counts support this clonotype. This rearrangement joins TRBV7-9 to TRBJ2-3; D is unresolved. Trimming cost V 5 bases and J 3 bases, with 6 bases left between them. This CDR3 is 12 amino acids long. Germline V gives CDR1 SEHNR, CDR2 FQNEAQ (reference sequence). The CDR3 reads CASSPVTDTQYF. The CDR3, as DNA: TGTGCCAGCAGCCCCGTTACAGATACGCAGTATTTT.

The sample holds many counts of this clonotype. This rearrangement joins TRBV19 to TRBJ2-6; TRBD1 agrees at 7 bases. This CDR3 has 18 amino acids. V lost 4 bases, J lost 0 bases, and 9 bases stayed unmatched. CDR1 is LNHDA and CDR2 is SQIVND in the germline V gene (reference sequence). The CDR3: CASSNRQGTASGANVLTF. The CDR3 DNA reads as TGTGCCAGTAGTAATCGACAGGGAACCGCCTCTGGGGCCAACGTCCTGACTTTC.

There are many counts of this clonotype. The chain joins TRBV7-7 to TRBJ2-5; D gene uncertain. The ends were cut back, 3 bases at V and 5 bases at J, with 10 bases in the middle. The CDR3 contains 13 residues. The V gene's germline CDR1 is SSHAT and CDR2 FNYEAQ (reference sequence). The CDR3 loop reads CASSLTTTETQYF. DNA of the CDR3: TGTGCCAGCAGCTTGACCACAACGGAGACCCAGTACTTC.

This clonotype was observed at least ten times. This chain uses TRBV5-6 with TRBJ2-5; D is ambiguous. Germline V gives CDR1 SGHDT, CDR2 YYEEEE. The CDR3 loop spans 14 amino acids. V was cut by 4 bases and J by 4 bases, with 14 bases left in between. The DNA of the CDR3 is TGTGCCAGCAGCACACCTCGGACCCCAGAGACCCAGTACTTC. Protein sequence: CASSTPRTPETQYF.

At least ten counts were recorded for this clonotype. The chain has TRBV14 and TRBJ2-5; D is ambiguous. Germline assignment: CDR1 SGHDN and CDR2 FVKESK. V lost 0 bases and J 4 bases, leaving 6 bases between the germline ends. This CDR3 contains 13 residues. CDR3 amino acids: CASSQDWGETQYF. The CDR3 DNA reads as TGTGCCAGCAGCCAAGATTGGGGAGAGACCCAGTACTTC.

This clonotype was detected ten times or more. The J gene is TRBJ1-1, the V gene TRBV28, with a tentative D call TRBD1 (5 bases). This CDR3 is built from 13 residues. CDR1 and CDR2 from the germline V gene are MDHEN and SYDVKM. Trimming took 2 bases from V and 8 from J, leaving 12 bases between them. The CDR3 DNA follows: TGTGCCAGCAGTTTACCAGGGAAAACCGAAGCTTTCTTT. It yields the protein CASSLPGKTEAFF.

Ten or more counts support this clonotype. The V and J genes are TRBV5-1 and TRBJ2-7; a weak D match, TRBD2 (6 bases). The CDR3 length is 14 residues. Trimming shortened V by 2 bases and J by 6 bases, and 15 bases separated the two germline ends. Germline CDR1 reads SGHRS; CDR2 reads YFSETQ. CDR3 loop: CASSFQGTQAEQYF. DNA of the CDR3: TGCGCCAGCAGCTTCCAAGGGACTCAGGCCGAGCAGTACTTC.

For this clonotype: Just one base apart from a much larger clone, this may be a read error. The CDR3 spells CASSFNVGTSKFF. The CDR3 nucleotides are TGTGCCAGCAGCTTCAATGTCGGGACTAGCAAGTTCTTC. The V gene is TRBV7-9, the J gene TRBJ2-1; 9 positions match TRBD2. J lost 14 bases, V lost 3 bases, and 8 bases had no gene match. Germline V gene lookup returns CDR1 SEHNR and CDR2 FQNEAQ (reference sequence). The CDR3 length is 13 residues.

In this sample, this clonotype turned up many times. The chain has TRBV5-6 and TRBJ2-5, with D possibly being TRBD1 (5 bases). CDR3 length: 12 amino acids. The V and J ends lost 4 bases and 5 bases respectively, with 9 bases between them. CDR1 is SGHDT, CDR2 YYEEEE, per germline. CDR3 region: CASSQGRETQYF. In nucleotides, the CDR3 is TGTGCCAGCAGCCAGGGAAGGGAGACCCAGTACTTC. Full variable domain (outside the CDR3, taken from reference TRBV5-6 and TRBJ2-5): DAGVTQSPTHLIKTRGQQVTLRCSPKSGHDTVSWYQQALGQGPQFIFQYYEEEERQRGNFPDRFSGHQFPNYSSELNVNALLLGDSALYLCASSQGRETQYFGPGTRLLVL.

Many counts were recorded for this clonotype. The CDR3 reads CASSYPKGATRTGELFF. The CDR3, as DNA: TGTGCCAGCAGTTACCCAAAGGGGGCTACGAGGACCGGGGAGCTGTTTTTT. The V call is TRBV6-5, the J call TRBJ2-2; 7 bases map to TRBD1. With V trimmed by 2 bases and J by 5 bases, 11 bases remained unmatched. The CDR3 loop spans 17 amino acids. Per germline, CDR1 MNHEY and CDR2 SVGAGI.

This clonotype was seen only a few times. V and J are TRBV7-9 and TRBJ2-1; 9 nucleotides agree with TRBD2. CDR1 and CDR2 from the germline V gene are SEHNR and FQNEAQ (reference sequence). This CDR3 comprises 15 residues. V dropped 3 bases and J dropped 10; count of bases not matched to a gene: 10. CDR3: CASSFFGGGVQEQFF. CDR3 DNA: TGTGCCAGCAGCTTCTTTGGCGGGGGGGTCCAAGAGCAGTTCTTC. Together with reference TRBV7-9 and TRBJ2-1, the CDR3 gives the full variable domain: DTGVSQNPRHKITKRGQNVTFRCDPISEHNRLYWYRQTLGQGPEFLTYFQNEAQLEKSRLLSDRFSAERPKGSFSTLEIQRTEQGDSAMYLCASSFFGGGVQEQFFGPGTRLTVL.

This sequence joins TRBV6-5 and TRBJ1-4; perhaps TRBD1 as D (5 bases). In germline, CDR1 is MNHEY, CDR2 SVGAGI. V shed 4 bases and J shed 6 bases, with 9 bases lying between them. This CDR3 has 13 residues. CDR3 protein: CASSLMGHEKLFF. DNA of the CDR3: TGTGCCAGCAGTTTAATGGGGCATGAAAAACTGTTTTTT.

This clonotype was picked up many times. This sequence joins TRBV7-9 and TRBJ1-4, with D perhaps matching TRBD1 (5 bases). CDR3 length: 14 amino acids. The germline V and J ends were trimmed by 3 bases and 6 bases, with 11 bases remaining between them. Germline CDR1 SEHNR, CDR2 FQNEAQ (reference sequence). CDR3: CASSLSQGHEKLFF. The CDR3 region has the DNA TGTGCCAGCAGCTTGTCCCAGGGTCATGAAAAACTGTTTTTT.